This T cell receptor (beta chain) derives from a study of OX40 agonist ivuxolimab in advanced cancers. Across the whole study: Ivuxolimab, an antibody that agonizes OX40 (CD134), was administered to the patients. A history of anti-PD-1, anti-PD-L1 or anti-CTLA-4 therapy was acceptable, and over 30% had some. The study, taken as a whole, reports: Relatively little clonal expansion, among the lowest observed, appeared in partial responders at 0.1-3.0 mg/kg.

A note on this clone: Its antigen is unknown.

The junction had 7 bases not matched to a gene; V was cut back by 7 bases and J by 2 bases. The CDR3 has 15 residues. Germline V gene lookup returns CDR1 LNHDA and CDR2 SQIVND (reference sequence). Here immunoSEQ multiplex PCR was the method, and the copy in TCRdb shows in-frame clones only, minus some. The profile shows around 90,000 clones, roughly 90% of them singletons. The source of this sequence is an adult with an advanced solid tumor such as melanoma, head and neck, liver or kidney cancer. The specimen comprised CD4+ or CD8+ T cells sorted from blood, sampled in a trial of the OX40 agonist ivuxolimab. V and J are TRBV19 and TRBJ1-3, with 8 bases identical to TRBD1. This CDR3 reads CASTETGAPGNTIYF. The CDR3 DNA follows: TGTGCCAGTACCGAGACAGGGGCTCCTGGAAACACCATATATTTT.